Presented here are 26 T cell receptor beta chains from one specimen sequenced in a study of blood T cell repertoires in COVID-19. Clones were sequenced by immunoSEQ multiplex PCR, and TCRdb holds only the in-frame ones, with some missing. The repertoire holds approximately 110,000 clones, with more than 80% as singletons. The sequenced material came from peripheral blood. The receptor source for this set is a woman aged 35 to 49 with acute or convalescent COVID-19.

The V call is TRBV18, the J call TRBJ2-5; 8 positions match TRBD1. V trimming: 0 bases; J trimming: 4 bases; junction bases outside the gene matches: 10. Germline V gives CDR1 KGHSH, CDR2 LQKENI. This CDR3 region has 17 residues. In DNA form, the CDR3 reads TGTGCCAGCTCACCACCGATACAGGGGGTAGAGGGAGAGACCCAGTACTTC. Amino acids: CASSPPIQGVEGETQYF.

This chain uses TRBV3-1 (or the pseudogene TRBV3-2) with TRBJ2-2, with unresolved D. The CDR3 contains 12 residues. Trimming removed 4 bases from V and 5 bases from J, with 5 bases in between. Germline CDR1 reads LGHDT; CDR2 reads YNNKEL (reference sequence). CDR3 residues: CASSRATGELFF. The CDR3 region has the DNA TGTGCCAGCAGCCGGGCTACCGGGGAGCTGTTTTTT.

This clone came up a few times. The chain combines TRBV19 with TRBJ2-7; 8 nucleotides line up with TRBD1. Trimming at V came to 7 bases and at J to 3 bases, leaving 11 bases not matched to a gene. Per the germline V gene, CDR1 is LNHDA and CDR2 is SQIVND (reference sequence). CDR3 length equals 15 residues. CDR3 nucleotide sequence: TGTGCCAGTAAACAAGCGGCAGGGGGCTTCTACGAGCAGTACTTC. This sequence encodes CASKQAAGGFYEQYF.

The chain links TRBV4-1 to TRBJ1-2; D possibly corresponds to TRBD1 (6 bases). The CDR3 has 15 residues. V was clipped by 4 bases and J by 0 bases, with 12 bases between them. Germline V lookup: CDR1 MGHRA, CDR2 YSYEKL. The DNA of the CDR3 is TGCGCCAGCAGCCGCGACAGGACCTCTAACTATGGCTACACCTTC. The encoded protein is CASSRDRTSNYGYTF.

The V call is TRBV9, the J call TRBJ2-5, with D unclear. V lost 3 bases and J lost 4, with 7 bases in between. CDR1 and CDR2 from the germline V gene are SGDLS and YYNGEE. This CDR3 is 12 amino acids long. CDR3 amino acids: CASSASGETQYF. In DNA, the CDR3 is TGTGCCAGCAGCGCGTCGGGAGAGACCCAGTACTTC.

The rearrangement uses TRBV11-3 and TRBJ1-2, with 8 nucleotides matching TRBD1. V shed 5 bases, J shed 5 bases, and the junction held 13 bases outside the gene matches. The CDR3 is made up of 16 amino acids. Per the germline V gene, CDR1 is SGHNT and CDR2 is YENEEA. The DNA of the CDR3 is TGTGCCAGCAGCCTCAACCCGGGACAGGAGGGGTATGGCTACACCTTC. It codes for CASSLNPGQEGYGYTF.

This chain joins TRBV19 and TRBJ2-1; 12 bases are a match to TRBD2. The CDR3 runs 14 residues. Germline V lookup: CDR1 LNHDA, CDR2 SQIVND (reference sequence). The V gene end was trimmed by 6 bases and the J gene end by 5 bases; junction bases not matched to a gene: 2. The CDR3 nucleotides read TGTGCCAGTAGGACTAGCGGGGGACACAATGAGCAGTTCTTC. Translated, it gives CASRTSGGHNEQFF.

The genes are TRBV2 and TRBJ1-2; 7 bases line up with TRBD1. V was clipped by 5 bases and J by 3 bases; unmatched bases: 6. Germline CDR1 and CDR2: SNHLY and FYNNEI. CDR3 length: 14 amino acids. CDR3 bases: TGTGCCAGCAGTATACAGGGGACCCACTATGGCTACACCTTC. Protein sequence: CASSIQGTHYGYTF. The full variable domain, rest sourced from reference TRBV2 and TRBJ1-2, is EPEVTQTPSHQVTQMGQEVILRCVPISNHLYFYWYRQILGQKVEFLVSFYNNEISEKSEIFDDQFSVERPDGSNFTLKIRSTKLEDSAMYFCASSIQGTHYGYTFGSGTRLTVV.

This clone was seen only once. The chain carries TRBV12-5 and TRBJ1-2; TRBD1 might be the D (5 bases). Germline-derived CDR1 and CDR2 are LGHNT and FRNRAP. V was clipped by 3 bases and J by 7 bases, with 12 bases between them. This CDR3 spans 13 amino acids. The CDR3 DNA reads TGTGCTAGTGGTTTAGGGCAGGGTCGTGGCTACACCTTC. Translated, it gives CASGLGQGRGYTF.

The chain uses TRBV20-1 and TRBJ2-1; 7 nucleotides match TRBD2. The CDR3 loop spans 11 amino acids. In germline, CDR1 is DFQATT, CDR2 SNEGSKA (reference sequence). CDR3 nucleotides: TGCAGGTGCTCGGGGGGACGGGAGCAGTTCTTC. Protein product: CRCSGGREQFF.

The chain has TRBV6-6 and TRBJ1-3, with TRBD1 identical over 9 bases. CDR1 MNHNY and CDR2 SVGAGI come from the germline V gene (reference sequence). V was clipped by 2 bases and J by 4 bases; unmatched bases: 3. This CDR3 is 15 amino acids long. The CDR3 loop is CASSYAGTGGNTIYF. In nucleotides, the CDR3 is TGTGCCAGCAGTTACGCGGGGACAGGGGGAAACACCATATATTTT.

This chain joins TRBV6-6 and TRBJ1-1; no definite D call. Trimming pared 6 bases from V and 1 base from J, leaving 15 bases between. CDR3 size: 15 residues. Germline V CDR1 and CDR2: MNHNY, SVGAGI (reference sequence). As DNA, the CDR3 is TGTGCCAGCAGCCCCCTTTACACCCAGAACACTGAAGCTTTCTTT. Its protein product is CASSPLYTQNTEAFF.

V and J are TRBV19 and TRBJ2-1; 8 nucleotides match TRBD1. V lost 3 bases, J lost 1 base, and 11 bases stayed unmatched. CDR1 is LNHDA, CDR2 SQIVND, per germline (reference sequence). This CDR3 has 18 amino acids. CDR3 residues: CASSILRWDRLSYNEQFF. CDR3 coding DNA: TGTGCCAGTAGTATCCTCCGGTGGGACAGGCTTTCCTACAATGAGCAGTTCTTC.

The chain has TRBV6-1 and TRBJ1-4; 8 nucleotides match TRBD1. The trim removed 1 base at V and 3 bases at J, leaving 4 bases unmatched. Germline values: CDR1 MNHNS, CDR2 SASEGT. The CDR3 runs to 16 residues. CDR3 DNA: TGTGCCAGCAGTGAAGGGACAGGGCGTTCTAATGAAAAACTGTTTTTT. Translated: CASSEGTGRSNEKLFF.

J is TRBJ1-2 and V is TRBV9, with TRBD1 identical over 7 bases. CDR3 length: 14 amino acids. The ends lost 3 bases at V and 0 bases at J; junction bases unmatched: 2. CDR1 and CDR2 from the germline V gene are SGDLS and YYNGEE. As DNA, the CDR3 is TGTGCCAGCAGCGCGGACAGGACTAACTATGGCTACACCTTC. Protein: CASSADRTNYGYTF.

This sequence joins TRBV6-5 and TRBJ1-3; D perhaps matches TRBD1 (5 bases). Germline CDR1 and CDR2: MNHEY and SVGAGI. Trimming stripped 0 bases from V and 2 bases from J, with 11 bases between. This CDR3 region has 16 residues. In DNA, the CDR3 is TGTGCCAGCAGTTACTCTAGGGGTATGGCTGGAAACACCATATATTTT. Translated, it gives CASSYSRGMAGNTIYF.

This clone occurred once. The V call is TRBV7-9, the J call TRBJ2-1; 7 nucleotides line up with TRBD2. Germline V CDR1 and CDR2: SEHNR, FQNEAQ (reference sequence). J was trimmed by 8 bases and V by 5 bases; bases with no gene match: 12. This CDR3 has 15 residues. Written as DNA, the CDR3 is TGTGCCAGCAGCACGGGGACTACCCGGGGCCATGAGCAGTTCTTC. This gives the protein CASSTGTTRGHEQFF.

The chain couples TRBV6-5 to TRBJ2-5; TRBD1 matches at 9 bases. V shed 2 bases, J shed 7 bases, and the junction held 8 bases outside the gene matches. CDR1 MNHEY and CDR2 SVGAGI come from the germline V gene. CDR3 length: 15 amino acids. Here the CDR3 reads CASSYDRGTLGTQYF. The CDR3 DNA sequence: TGTGCCAGCAGTTACGACAGGGGGACGTTGGGGACCCAGTACTTC.

CDR3 loop: CASSERKGTGTEAFF. CDR3 DNA: TGCGCCAGCAGTGAGAGAAAAGGGACAGGGACTGAAGCTTTCTTT. The chain is built from TRBV10-1 and TRBJ1-1; TRBD1 matches at 9 bases. CDR3 length equals 15 residues. Germline lookup yields CDR1 WNHNN and CDR2 SYGVQD (reference sequence). V lost 2 bases to trimming and J lost 5 bases; unmatched junction nucleotides: 6.

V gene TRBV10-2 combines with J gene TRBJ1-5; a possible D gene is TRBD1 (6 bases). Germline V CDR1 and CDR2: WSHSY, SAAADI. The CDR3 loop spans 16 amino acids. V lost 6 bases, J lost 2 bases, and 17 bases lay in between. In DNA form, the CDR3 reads TGCGCCAGCAGCAAAGGGGGTACAAAAGGCAATCAGCCCCAGCATTTT. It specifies CASSKGGTKGNQPQHF.

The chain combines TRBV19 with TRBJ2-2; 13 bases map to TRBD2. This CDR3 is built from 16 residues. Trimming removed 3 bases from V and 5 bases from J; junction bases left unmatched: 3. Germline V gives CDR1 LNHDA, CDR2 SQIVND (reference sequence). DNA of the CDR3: TGTGCCAGTAGTATCGGACTAGCGGGGGTAACCGGGGAGCTGTTTTTT. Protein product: CASSIGLAGVTGELFF.

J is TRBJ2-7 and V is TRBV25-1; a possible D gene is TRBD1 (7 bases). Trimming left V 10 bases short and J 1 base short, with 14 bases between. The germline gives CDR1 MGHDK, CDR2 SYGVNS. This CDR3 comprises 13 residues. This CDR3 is CATSRGASYEQYF. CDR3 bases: TGTGCCACCTCCAGGGGGGCGTCCTACGAGCAGTACTTC.

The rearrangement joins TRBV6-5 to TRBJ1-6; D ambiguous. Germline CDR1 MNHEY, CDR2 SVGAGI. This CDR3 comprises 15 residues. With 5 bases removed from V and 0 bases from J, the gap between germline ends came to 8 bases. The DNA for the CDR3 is TGTGCCAGCAGTCCGGGAGACTCCTATAATTCACCCCTCCACTTT. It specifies CASSPGDSYNSPLHF.

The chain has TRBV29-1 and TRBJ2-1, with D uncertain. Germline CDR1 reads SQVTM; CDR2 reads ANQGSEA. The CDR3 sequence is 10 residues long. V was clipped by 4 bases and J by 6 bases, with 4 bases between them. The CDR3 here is CSVVSNEQFF. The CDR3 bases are TGCAGCGTTGTTAGCAATGAGCAGTTCTTC.

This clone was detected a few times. The CDR3 nucleotides read TGCGCCAGCAGCCCAAGGCCGGGACAGAATGAAAAACTGTTTTTT. Its protein product is CASSPRPGQNEKLFF. J is TRBJ1-4 and V is TRBV5-1; TRBD1 matches at 7 bases. The germline CDR1 and CDR2 sequences are SGHRS and YFSETQ. The trim removed 4 bases at V and 5 bases at J, leaving 8 bases unmatched. The CDR3 covers 15 residues.

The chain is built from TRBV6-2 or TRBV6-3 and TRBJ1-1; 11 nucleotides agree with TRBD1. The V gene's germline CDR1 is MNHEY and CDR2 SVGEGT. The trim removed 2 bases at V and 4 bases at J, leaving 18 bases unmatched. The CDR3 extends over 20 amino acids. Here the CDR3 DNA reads TGTGCCAGCAGTTACCCGAGTCGGACAGGGGGCTTCTCGAAGGGCACTGAAGCTTTCTTT. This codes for CASSYPSRTGGFSKGTEAFF.